Following are 19 T cell receptor beta chains from one sample sequenced in a study of T cell changes during pregnancy in multiple sclerosis. Profiling relied on immunoSEQ multiplex PCR, and the TCRdb table lists in-frame clones only, not all of them. The sample includes fewer than 30,000 clones, over 85% of them seen just once. Here the sequenced sample was CD8+ T cells from peripheral blood mononuclear cells, taken in the third trimester of pregnancy. These receptors all stem from a female donor in good health, enrolled as a control in a pregnancy study.

This chain joins TRBV5-4 and TRBJ1-2; D unresolved. Germline V gene data show CDR1 as SGHNT and CDR2 as YYREEE (reference sequence). This CDR3 has 14 residues. Trimming stripped 2 bases from V and 0 bases from J, with 8 bases between. The chain's CDR3 is CASSFAGPNYGYTF. The CDR3 nucleotides read TGTGCCAGCAGCTTCGCGGGCCCTAACTATGGCTACACCTTC. Full variable domain (rest looked up from reference TRBV5-4 and TRBJ1-2): ETGVTQSPTHLIKTRGQQVTLRCSSQSGHNTVSWYQQALGQGPQFIFQYYREEENGRGNFPPRFSGLQFPNYSSELNVNALELDDSALYLCASSFAGPNYGYTFGSGTRLTVV.

The rearrangement joins TRBV2 to TRBJ2-5; D might be TRBD1 (6 bases). Between the trimmed V and J ends, which lost 3 bases and 4 bases, there was a span of 15 bases. The germline V gene has CDR1 SNHLY and CDR2 FYNNEI. The CDR3 covers 15 residues. This CDR3 reads CASSERGGSRETQYF. CDR3 nucleotide sequence: TGTGCCAGCAGTGAGAGAGGGGGTTCCAGAGAGACCCAGTACTTC.

As concerns this clone: The junction shows a germline mismatch at one end, possibly a read error. This chain connects TRBV12-5 to TRBJ1-5; D is possibly TRBD1 (5 bases). This CDR3 contains 13 residues. Germline lookup yields CDR1 LGHNT and CDR2 FRNRAP. The CDR3 DNA is TGTGCTAGTGCATTGACAGTCAATCAGCCCCGGCATTTT. Translated, it gives CASALTVNQPRHF.

Turning to this clone: A read error may produce the germline difference seen at one junction end. The CDR3 here is CASSAKDRVGTQYF. Written as DNA, the CDR3 is TGTGCTAGCAGCGCCAAGGACAGGGTGGGGACCCAGTACTTC. The V and J genes are TRBV7-7 and TRBJ2-5, with 8 bases lining up with TRBD1. The CDR3 totals 14 residues. Germline V gene lookup returns CDR1 SSHAT and CDR2 FNYEAQ (reference sequence). The full variable domain, completed using reference TRBV7-7 and TRBJ2-5, is GAGVSQSPRYKVTKRGQDVTLRCDPISSHATLYWYQQALGQGPEFLTYFNYEAQPDKSGLPSDRFSAERPEGSISTLTIQRTEQRDSAMYRCASSAKDRVGTQYFGPGTRLLVL.

This chain connects TRBV6-5 to TRBJ2-7; a weak D match, TRBD1 (5 bases). V was shortened by 6 bases and J by 0 bases, with 9 bases between the two germline ends. Looked up from germline, CDR1 is MNHEY and CDR2 is SVGAGI. The CDR3 is 13 amino acids. The CDR3 nucleotides are TGTGCCAGCAGGACAGACACCTCCTACGAGCAGTACTTC. Translating it yields CASRTDTSYEQYF.

The genes are TRBV27 and TRBJ2-7; D may be TRBD1 (5 bases). Germline loops: CDR1 MNHEY, CDR2 SMNVEV (reference sequence). V was pared by 1 base and J by 3 bases, with 22 bases between. This CDR3 comprises 18 residues. The CDR3 DNA reads TGTGCCAGCAGTTTATGGGCCCCTACAGGAAGCTACCTCTACGAGCAGTACTTC. Amino acids: CASSLWAPTGSYLYEQYF.

The CDR3 loop reads CASSLDGLAGVNYEQYF. As DNA, the CDR3 is TGTGCCAGCAGCTTAGATGGACTAGCGGGAGTAAACTACGAGCAGTACTTC. The chain is built from TRBV7-6 and TRBJ2-7; TRBD2 agrees at 13 bases. V trimming: 1 base; J trimming: 3 bases; junction bases outside the gene matches: 6. Germline CDR1 reads SGHVS; CDR2 reads FNYEAQ. The CDR3 contains 17 residues.

The V call is TRBV29-1, the J call TRBJ1-4; D call uncertain. The CDR3 runs 13 residues. The V and J ends lost 4 bases and 4 bases respectively, with 10 bases between them. CDR1 is SQVTM, CDR2 ANQGSEA, per germline. The CDR3 sequence is CSVVVRNNEKLFF. The CDR3 region has the DNA TGCAGCGTTGTCGTCAGGAATAATGAAAAACTGTTTTTT.

This clone was recorded only once. The genes are TRBV28 and TRBJ2-5; D is perhaps TRBD1 (5 bases). This CDR3 has 14 residues. Germline V lookup: CDR1 MDHEN, CDR2 SYDVKM. Trimming left V 5 bases short and J 5 bases short, with 15 bases between. CDR3 DNA: TGTGCCAGCAGTCCGCGACTGGGGCGGGAGACCCAGTACTTC. Translating gives CASSPRLGRETQYF.

The chain links TRBV5-3 to TRBJ2-5; possibly TRBD1 for D (6 bases). TRBV5-3 is treated as an ORF (open reading frame) with a function not yet certain. Trimming left V 10 bases short and J 2 bases short, with 27 bases between. The CDR3 is made up of 17 amino acids. The CDR3 here is CASRSPPGTGPQETQYF. The CDR3 DNA follows: TGTGCCTCAAGGAGTCCCCCGGGAACAGGGCCTCAAGAGACCCAGTACTTC.

The chain couples TRBV6-4 to TRBJ2-3; weak D call: TRBD1 (5 bases). Trimming cost V 1 base and J 1 base, with 12 bases left between them. The V gene's germline CDR1 is MRHNA and CDR2 SNTAGT. The CDR3 totals 16 residues. Written as DNA, the CDR3 is TGTGCCAGCAGTGACTTTCTGGAAGGGGGCACAGATACGCAGTATTTT. It is translated as CASSDFLEGGTDTQYF.

This clone is classed as medium-sized. The chain links TRBV30 to TRBJ1-1; D gene ambiguous. Germline lookup yields CDR1 GTSNPN and CDR2 SVGIG (reference sequence). V was trimmed by 0 bases and J by 5 bases, leaving 16 bases between them. The CDR3 is 15 residues long. CDR3 bases: TGTGCCTGGAGTGTACCGGCGGGGAGAAGGACTGAAGCTTTCTTT. Translating it yields CAWSVPAGRRTEAFF.

CDR3 loop: CASSLGIWRDSPTYEQYF. CDR3 bases: TGCGCCAGCAGCTTGGGGATCTGGCGGGACTCACCAACTTACGAGCAGTACTTC. The V and J genes are TRBV5-1 and TRBJ2-7; tentatively, D is TRBD2 (6 bases). The length of the CDR3 is 18 residues. Trimming removed 0 bases at V and 4 bases at J, with 23 bases between. Germline lookup yields CDR1 SGHRS and CDR2 YFSETQ.

This clone was recorded only once. The V and J genes are TRBV19 and TRBJ2-1; TRBD2 might be the D (5 bases). The V end lost 4 bases, the J end lost 6 bases, and 13 bases lay between the germline ends. This CDR3 region has 14 residues. CDR1 is LNHDA, CDR2 SQIVND, per germline (reference sequence). The CDR3 DNA sequence: TGTGCCAGTAGTAGTGGACTCGAGTTCAATGAGCAGTTCTTC. Protein: CASSSGLEFNEQFF.

This chain links TRBV11-2 with TRBJ1-1; D may be TRBD1 (6 bases). Trimming took off 0 bases at V and 10 bases at J, with 15 bases between the two ends. This CDR3 contains 14 residues. CDR1 is SGHAT, CDR2 FQNNGV, per germline. DNA for the CDR3: TGTGCCAGCAGCTTAGAGGGGGGGGCGAGGGCAGCTTTCTTT. Its protein is CASSLEGGARAAFF.

The J gene is TRBJ1-5, the V gene TRBV27; D possibly corresponds to TRBD1 (5 bases). Germline V lookup: CDR1 MNHEY, CDR2 SMNVEV (reference sequence). Trimming took 2 bases from V and 4 from J, leaving 12 bases between them. The CDR3 contains 15 residues. CDR3 coding DNA: TGTGCCAGCAGTTTAGCAGGGCTTCCGAATCAGCCCCAGCATTTT. This sequence encodes CASSLAGLPNQPQHF.

This chain uses TRBV27 with TRBJ1-2; 9 nucleotides agree with TRBD1. V dropped 8 bases and J dropped 6; count of bases not matched to a gene: 7. CDR3 length equals 13 residues. Germline CDR1 reads MNHEY; CDR2 reads SMNVEV (reference sequence). The CDR3 sequence is CASLRGQGNGYTF. The CDR3 bases are TGTGCCAGCCTTAGGGGACAGGGCAATGGCTACACCTTC.

The count of this clone is one. This chain uses TRBV6-4 with TRBJ1-2; 7 bases match TRBD1. CDR1 and CDR2 (germline): MRHNA, SNTAGT. This CDR3 comprises 14 residues. Trimming cost V 7 bases and J 6 bases; bases outside gene matches: 11. The CDR3 DNA reads as TGTGCCAGCACCGACAGGGAAGGAGGAGATGGCTACACCTTC. It yields the protein CASTDREGGDGYTF.

A few counts support this clone. The chain recombines TRBV7-9 with TRBJ2-7; 10 nucleotides align to TRBD2. Per the germline V gene, CDR1 is SEHNR and CDR2 is FQNEAQ (reference sequence). The V gene end was trimmed by 8 bases and the J gene end by 4 bases; junction bases not matched to a gene: 11. CDR3 length equals 15 residues. CDR3 bases: TGTGCCAGCCGCACTAGCGGGACCCTCTTTTACGAGCAGTACTTC. It translates to CASRTSGTLFYEQYF.